The rows below give T cell receptor beta chains drawn from one sample of a study of radiation and T cells in renal cell carcinoma. The method was immunoSEQ multiplex PCR; TCRdb's version includes in-frame clones alone and lacks a portion of them. The profile shows 140,000 to 150,000 clones, approximately 86% of them singletons. This material consisted of blood, taken from a patient whose treatment included radiotherapy and nephrectomy. The source is a woman aged 45-65 years with renal cell carcinoma. CDR3s include the opening cysteine and the closing phenylalanine or tryptophan. Each record gives: clone size, J gene, V gene, D gene, CDR3 protein. A D gene is named only where the DNA matches it firmly. Clone size appears in some rows only: once, few, many, or a class for an expanded clone.

clone size: NA; J gene: TRBJ1-1; V gene: TRBV7-9; D gene: NA; CDR3 protein: CASSLQGGVGNTEAFF
clone size: NA; J gene: TRBJ1-5; V gene: TRBV7-9; D gene: NA; CDR3 protein: CASSTGGLSNQPQHF
clone size: once; J gene: TRBJ1-5; V gene: TRBV7-2; D gene: NA; CDR3 protein: CASSLVAGDNQPQHF
clone size: NA; J gene: TRBJ2-1; V gene: TRBV14; D gene: NA; CDR3 protein: CASSQGGEQFF
clone size: NA; J gene: TRBJ1-1; V gene: TRBV15; D gene: TRBD1; CDR3 protein: CATSEDRGGPEAFF
clone size: NA; J gene: TRBJ2-3; V gene: TRBV2; D gene: TRBD2; CDR3 protein: CASSYKRGRTDTQYF
clone size: NA; J gene: TRBJ1-1; V gene: TRBV4-1; D gene: NA; CDR3 protein: CASTSTGSEAFF
clone size: few; J gene: TRBJ1-1; V gene: TRBV27; D gene: TRBD1; CDR3 protein: CASSSTTGGEAFF
clone size: NA; J gene: TRBJ2-7; V gene: TRBV11-2; D gene: TRBD2; CDR3 protein: CASSLTSGSDEQYF
clone size: NA; J gene: TRBJ1-3; V gene: TRBV4-3; D gene: NA; CDR3 protein: CASSQDIPGTEGNTIYF
clone size: NA; J gene: TRBJ2-3; V gene: TRBV10-3; D gene: TRBD2; CDR3 protein: CAISAGGPGTDTQYF
clone size: NA; J gene: TRBJ2-7; V gene: TRBV7-6; D gene: NA; CDR3 protein: CASSPQPAGAYEQYF
clone size: NA; J gene: TRBJ1-2; V gene: TRBV9; D gene: NA; CDR3 protein: CASSVLWRDGYTF
clone size: NA; J gene: TRBJ2-5; V gene: TRBV28; D gene: NA; CDR3 protein: CASSGGYQETQYF
clone size: NA; J gene: TRBJ2-3; V gene: TRBV4-1; D gene: TRBD2; CDR3 protein: CASSQEVAGAQYF
clone size: NA; J gene: TRBJ1-1; V gene: TRBV6-6; D gene: NA; CDR3 protein: CASSYSIERPNTEAFF
clone size: NA; J gene: TRBJ2-5; V gene: TRBV5-1; D gene: NA; CDR3 protein: CASSVQDQETQYF
clone size: NA; J gene: TRBJ2-7; V gene: TRBV6-1; D gene: TRBD1; CDR3 protein: CASRIGQGGYEQYF
clone size: once; J gene: TRBJ2-7; V gene: TRBV7-2; D gene: TRBD2; CDR3 protein: CASSLGLGEQYF
clone size: few; J gene: TRBJ2-2; V gene: TRBV5-6; D gene: NA; CDR3 protein: CASSLGYTGELFF
clone size: NA; J gene: TRBJ1-2; V gene: TRBV15; D gene: TRBD1; CDR3 protein: CATSPPLQGVYGYTF
clone size: NA; J gene: TRBJ1-5; V gene: TRBV21-1; D gene: NA; CDR3 protein: CASSERRLRQRPLHQPQHF
clone size: NA; J gene: TRBJ2-2; V gene: TRBV6-5; D gene: NA; CDR3 protein: CASSPPLDGELFF
clone size: NA; J gene: TRBJ2-7; V gene: TRBV25-1; D gene: NA; CDR3 protein: CASSLGGVYEQYF
clone size: NA; J gene: TRBJ2-7; V gene: TRBV19; D gene: NA; CDR3 protein: CASSLGALFEQYF
clone size: NA; J gene: TRBJ2-7; V gene: TRBV10-3; D gene: TRBD1; CDR3 protein: CAISPGTDTYEQYF
clone size: NA; J gene: TRBJ2-5; V gene: TRBV5-1; D gene: TRBD1; CDR3 protein: CASSLRDRVNERIYF
clone size: NA; J gene: TRBJ2-7; V gene: TRBV4-3; D gene: TRBD2; CDR3 protein: CASSLIRDYPPSEQYF
clone size: few; J gene: TRBJ2-7; V gene: TRBV21-1; D gene: NA; CDR3 protein: CASSKETVPYEQYF
clone size: NA; J gene: TRBJ1-6; V gene: TRBV7-9; D gene: NA; CDR3 protein: CASSLVNSNSPLHF
clone size: NA; J gene: TRBJ2-1; V gene: TRBV9; D gene: TRBD2; CDR3 protein: CASSAGTNNEQFF
clone size: NA; J gene: TRBJ2-1; V gene: TRBV11-2; D gene: TRBD1; CDR3 protein: CASSLMGQGNEQFF
clone size: NA; J gene: TRBJ2-3; V gene: TRBV5-6; D gene: NA; CDR3 protein: CASSRDSRTDTQYF
clone size: NA; J gene: TRBJ2-3; V gene: TRBV7-2; D gene: TRBD1; CDR3 protein: CASIVTGGATDTQYF
clone size: NA; J gene: TRBJ1-1; V gene: TRBV5-1; D gene: NA; CDR3 protein: CASRLRHNTEAFF
clone size: NA; J gene: TRBJ1-1; V gene: TRBV7-2; D gene: NA; CDR3 protein: CASSLGLYTEAFF
clone size: NA; J gene: TRBJ2-5; V gene: TRBV6-5; D gene: TRBD1; CDR3 protein: CASSRTGRETQYF